These 9 T cell receptor beta chains were all obtained from the same sample, sequenced in a study of blood T cells in healthy people across ages. PCR was performed a second time for about 7 to 12 cycles using a sample-barcoded 5' primer and a J-beta primer mix. TCRdb recomputed calls from the 5' RACE reads with MiXCR, one row per CDR3 protein. The table includes 650,000 to 1,000,000 distinct CDR3 sequences, under 40% detected once. The material sequenced was blood. The receptors shown here come from a man between 18 and 35 years old in good health.

The rearrangement joins TRBV7-9 to TRBJ2-7, with D possibly TRBD1 on 5 matching bases. This CDR3 is built from 17 residues. The V end was cut by 1 base, the J end by 0 bases, with 16 bases between. Per germline, CDR1 SEHNR and CDR2 FQNEAQ (reference sequence). In DNA, the CDR3 is TGTGCCAGCAGCTTAGAGGGGATTGTTGGGCACTCCTACGAGCAGTACTTC. The encoded protein is CASSLEGIVGHSYEQYF.

The chain carries TRBV4-2 and TRBJ1-1; possible D gene TRBD1, 5 bases. This CDR3 is built from 16 residues. Trimming shortened V by 3 bases and J by 4 bases, and 18 bases separated the two germline ends. The V gene's germline CDR1 is LGHNA and CDR2 YNFKEQ. The CDR3 region is CASSHGSGGSLTEAFF. Here the CDR3 DNA reads TGTGCCAGCAGCCATGGTTCGGGGGGGTCCCTCACTGAAGCTTTCTTT.

The rearrangement uses TRBV20-1 and TRBJ2-5; 9 nucleotides align to TRBD2. CDR1 and CDR2 from the germline V gene are DFQATT and SNEGSKA (reference sequence). CDR3 length: 16 amino acids. V gave up 1 base and J gave up 4 bases; unmatched junction bases: 10. Written as DNA, the CDR3 is TGCAGTGCTAGAGTTTTGGCGGGGGGGCGGCGAGAGACCCAGTACTTC. It is translated as CSARVLAGGRRETQYF.

The V call is TRBV19, the J call TRBJ1-1; D gene unclear. The V end lost 9 bases, the J end lost 5 bases, and 16 bases lay between the germline ends. The germline V gene encodes CDR1 LNHDA and CDR2 SQIVND (reference sequence). This CDR3 is built from 13 residues. The CDR3 DNA is TGTGCCAGAGAACCGGGGAGTCGTACTGAAGCTTTCTTT. Its protein is CAREPGSRTEAFF.

This clonotype has only a few counts. This rearrangement joins TRBV7-2 to TRBJ1-2; D not resolved. The CDR3 length is 13 residues. Germline V gene data show CDR1 as SGHTA and CDR2 as FQGNSA. Trimming stripped 5 bases from V and 4 bases from J, with 11 bases between. CDR3 in amino acids: CASSPRAGYGYTF. DNA of the CDR3: TGTGCCAGCAGCCCGCGGGCCGGCTATGGCTACACCTTC.

This chain connects TRBV10-3 to TRBJ2-7; TRBD1 matches 10 bases. Trimming took 5 bases from V and 4 from J; bases not matched to a gene: 14. The CDR3 consists of 17 residues. In germline, CDR1 is ENHRY, CDR2 SYGVKD. The CDR3 is CAISTNPRDRGRYEQYF. The CDR3 DNA reads TGTGCCATCAGTACAAACCCCCGGGACAGGGGTAGGTACGAGCAGTACTTC.

The J gene is TRBJ2-1, the V gene TRBV4-1, with a possible D match to TRBD1 (5 bases). The CDR3 spans 16 residues. The V end lost 0 bases, the J end lost 2 bases, and 11 bases lay between the germline ends. CDR1 is MGHRA, CDR2 YSYEKL, per germline. The CDR3: CASSQEGAGPYNEQFF. The CDR3 DNA follows: TGCGCCAGCAGCCAAGAAGGGGCAGGGCCCTACAATGAGCAGTTCTTC.

This rearrangement joins TRBV28 to TRBJ1-1; D gene uncertain. The germline V gene has CDR1 MDHEN and CDR2 SYDVKM. The CDR3 runs to 15 residues. Trimming pared 4 bases from V and 1 base from J, leaving 13 bases between. Here the CDR3 reads CASSSVVGWNTEAFF. In DNA form, the CDR3 reads TGTGCCAGCAGTTCCGTCGTGGGGTGGAACACTGAAGCTTTCTTT. Combining the CDR3 with reference TRBV28 and TRBJ1-1 gives the whole variable domain DVKVTQSSRYLVKRTGEKVFLECVQDMDHENMFWYRQDPGLGLRLIYFSYDVKMKEKGDIPEGYSVSREKKERFSLILESASTNQTSMYLCASSSVVGWNTEAFFGQGTRLTVV.

This clonotype was found a few times. V and J are TRBV6-2 or TRBV6-3 and TRBJ2-2, with a tentative D call TRBD2 (5 bases). Germline values: CDR1 MNHEY, CDR2 SVGEGT. The CDR3 length is 14 residues. Between the trimmed V and J ends, which lost 8 bases and 5 bases, there was a span of 15 bases. CDR3 amino acids: CASRDPGRTGELFF. Written as DNA, the CDR3 is TGTGCCAGCCGAGACCCGGGGAGAACCGGGGAGCTGTTTTTT.